Each of the 5 T cell receptor beta chains below was sequenced from the same sample in a study of beta chain features in type 1 diabetes. The study, taken as a whole, reports: TCRB CDR3 length was moderately but significantly reduced in all four CD4+ subsets of Type 1 diabetes patients.

Sequenced material consisted of expressed TCRB transcripts (all of the isolated RNA was reverse transcribed). Method: immunoSEQ multiplex PCR; TCRdb's copy keeps in-frame clones and lacks some. The table lists 250,000 to 350,000 clones, over 11% of them singletons. No cognate antigen is known for these TCRs. Specimen: naive CD4+ T cells from blood. The receptors were gathered from a man aged 30 to 39 with type 1 diabetes.

This clone was counted only a few times. V is TRBV5-1 and J is TRBJ2-1; TRBD2 aligns across 11 bases. The V segment lost 2 bases and the J segment 7 bases; nucleotides outside the gene matches: 11. The CDR3 spans 17 residues. Looked up from germline, CDR1 is SGHRS and CDR2 is YFSETQ. CDR3 amino acids: CASSFQLAGGPWNEQFF. The CDR3, as DNA: TGCGCCAGCAGCTTCCAATTAGCGGGAGGGCCCTGGAATGAGCAGTTCTTC.

The chain joins TRBV5-4 to TRBJ1-2; 10 bases fit TRBD1. V lost 5 bases to trimming and J lost 8 bases; unmatched junction nucleotides: 15. The CDR3 sequence is 16 residues long. The V gene's germline CDR1 is SGHNT and CDR2 YYREEE (reference sequence). Here the CDR3 DNA reads TGTGCCAGCAGAAACTCAGCCGGGACAGGGGCAGGGGGCTACACCTTC. Protein: CASRNSAGTGAGGYTF.

The table lists this clone with a few counts. The chain links TRBV9 to TRBJ2-7; 8 nucleotides align to TRBD1. Trimming removed 7 bases from V and 7 bases from J; junction bases left unmatched: 16. Per the germline V gene, CDR1 is SGDLS and CDR2 is YYNGEE. The CDR3 consists of 15 residues. The chain's CDR3 is CASGQGGVLSGEQYF. The CDR3 DNA follows: TGTGCCAGCGGACAGGGCGGCGTCCTCTCCGGAGAGCAGTACTTC.

This clone was found a few times. J is TRBJ2-7 and V is TRBV5-4; D is unresolved. Per the germline V gene, CDR1 is SGHNT and CDR2 is YYREEE (reference sequence). The CDR3 has 13 residues. Trimming stripped 5 bases from V and 0 bases from J, with 9 bases between. CDR3 loop: CASRSASSYEQYF. The CDR3 coding sequence is TGTGCCAGCAGAAGCGCGAGCTCCTACGAGCAGTACTTC.

This chain connects TRBV28 to TRBJ1-2; D is possibly TRBD1 (5 bases). Germline CDR1 is MDHEN and CDR2 is SYDVKM. The CDR3 runs 12 residues. Trimming pared 3 bases from V and 5 bases from J, leaving 7 bases between. CDR3 in amino acids: CASSLRQYGYTF. CDR3 coding DNA: TGTGCCAGCAGTTTGAGACAGTATGGCTACACCTTC.